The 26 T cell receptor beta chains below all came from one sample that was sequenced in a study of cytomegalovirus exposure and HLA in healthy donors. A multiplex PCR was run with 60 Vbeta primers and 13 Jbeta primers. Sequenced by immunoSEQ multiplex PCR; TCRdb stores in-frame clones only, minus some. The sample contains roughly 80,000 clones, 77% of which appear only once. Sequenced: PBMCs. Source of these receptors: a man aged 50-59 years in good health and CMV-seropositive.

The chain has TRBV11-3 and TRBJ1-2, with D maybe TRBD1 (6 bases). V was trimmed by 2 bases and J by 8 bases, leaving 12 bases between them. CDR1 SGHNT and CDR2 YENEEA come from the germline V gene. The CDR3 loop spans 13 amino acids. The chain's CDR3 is CASSLLQGAGYTF. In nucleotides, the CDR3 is TGTGCCAGCAGCTTACTACAGGGTGCGGGCTACACCTTC.

In nucleotides, the CDR3 is TGTGCCAGCAGTTTATATCGGGAGCGACCCTATGAGCAGTTCTTC. This codes for CASSLYRERPYEQFF. This chain links TRBV28 with TRBJ2-1, with D perhaps TRBD2 (6 bases). CDR1 and CDR2 from the germline V gene are MDHEN and SYDVKM. V gave up 1 base and J gave up 8 bases, with 15 bases separating them. This CDR3 contains 15 residues.

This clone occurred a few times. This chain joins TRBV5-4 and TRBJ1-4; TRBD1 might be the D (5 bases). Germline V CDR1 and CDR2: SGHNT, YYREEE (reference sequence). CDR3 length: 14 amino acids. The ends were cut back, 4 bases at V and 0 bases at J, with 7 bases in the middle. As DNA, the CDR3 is TGTGCCAGCAGCCCGGGGGCAACTAATGAAAAACTGTTTTTT. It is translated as CASSPGATNEKLFF.

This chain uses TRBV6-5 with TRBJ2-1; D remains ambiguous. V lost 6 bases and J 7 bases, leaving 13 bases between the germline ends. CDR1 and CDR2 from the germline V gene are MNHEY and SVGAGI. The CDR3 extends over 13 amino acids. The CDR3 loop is CASRNVLINEQFF. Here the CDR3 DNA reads TGTGCCAGCAGAAACGTACTAATTAATGAGCAGTTCTTC.

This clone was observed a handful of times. This CDR3 reads CASSAPVDRPTYGYTF. The CDR3 DNA follows: TGTGCCAGCAGCGCCCCTGTGGACAGGCCAACCTATGGCTACACCTTC. The chain links TRBV7-9 to TRBJ1-2; the match to TRBD1 covers 7 bases. V was pared by 5 bases and J by 4 bases, with 13 bases of the junction left unmatched. The CDR3 spans 16 residues. Germline V CDR1 and CDR2: SEHNR, FQNEAQ (reference sequence).

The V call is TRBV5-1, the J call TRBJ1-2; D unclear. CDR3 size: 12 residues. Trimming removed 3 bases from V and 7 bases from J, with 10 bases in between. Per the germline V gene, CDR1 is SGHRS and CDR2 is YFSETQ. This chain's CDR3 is CASSSGGIGYTF. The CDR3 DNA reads TGCGCCAGCAGCTCCGGAGGGATTGGCTACACCTTC.

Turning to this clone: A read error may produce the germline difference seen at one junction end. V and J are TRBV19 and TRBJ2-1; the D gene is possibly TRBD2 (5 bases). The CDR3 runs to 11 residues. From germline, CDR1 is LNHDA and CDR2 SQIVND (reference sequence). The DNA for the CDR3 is TGTGCCAGTCGCCGAGGAGGTTCTACAGTCTTC. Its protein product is CASRRGGSTVF.

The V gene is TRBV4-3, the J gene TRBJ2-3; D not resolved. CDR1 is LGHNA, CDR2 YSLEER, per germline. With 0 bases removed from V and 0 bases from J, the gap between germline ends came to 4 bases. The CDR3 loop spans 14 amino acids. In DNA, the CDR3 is TGCGCCAGCAGCCAAGACCAGAGCACAGATACGCAGTATTTT. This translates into CASSQDQSTDTQYF.

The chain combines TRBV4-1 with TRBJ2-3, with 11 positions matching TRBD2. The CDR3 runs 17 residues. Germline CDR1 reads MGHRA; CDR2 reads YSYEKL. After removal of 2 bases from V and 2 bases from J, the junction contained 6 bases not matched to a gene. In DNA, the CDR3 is TGCGCCAGCAGCCAATGGGGACTAGCGGAAATCACAGATACGCAGTATTTT. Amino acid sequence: CASSQWGLAEITDTQYF.

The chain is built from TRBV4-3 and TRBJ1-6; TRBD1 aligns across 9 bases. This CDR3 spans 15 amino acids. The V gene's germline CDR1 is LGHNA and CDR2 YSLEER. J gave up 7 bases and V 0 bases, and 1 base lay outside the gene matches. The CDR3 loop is CASSQEGQGNSPLHF. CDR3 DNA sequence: TGCGCCAGCAGCCAAGAAGGACAGGGGAATTCACCCCTCCACTTT.

The CDR3 DNA sequence: TGTGCCAGCAGACCGGGACTGGCCCTGGATACGCAGTATTTT. Its translation: CASRPGLALDTQYF. The chain has TRBV6-5 and TRBJ2-3, with D perhaps matching TRBD2 (6 bases). The V end was cut by 6 bases, the J end by 6 bases, with 16 bases between. The CDR3 totals 14 residues. CDR1 and CDR2 from the germline V gene are MNHEY and SVGAGI.

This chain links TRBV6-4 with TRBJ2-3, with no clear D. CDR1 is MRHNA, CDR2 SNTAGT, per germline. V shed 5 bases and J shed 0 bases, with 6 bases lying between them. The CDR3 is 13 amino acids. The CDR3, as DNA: TGTGCCAGCAGTCGAGTAAGCACAGATACGCAGTATTTT. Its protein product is CASSRVSTDTQYF.

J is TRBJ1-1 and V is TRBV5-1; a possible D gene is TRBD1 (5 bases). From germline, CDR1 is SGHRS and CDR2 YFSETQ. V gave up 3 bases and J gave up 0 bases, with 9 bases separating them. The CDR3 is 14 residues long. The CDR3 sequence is CASSWGAMNTEAFF. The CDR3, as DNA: TGCGCCAGCAGCTGGGGCGCCATGAACACTGAAGCTTTCTTT.

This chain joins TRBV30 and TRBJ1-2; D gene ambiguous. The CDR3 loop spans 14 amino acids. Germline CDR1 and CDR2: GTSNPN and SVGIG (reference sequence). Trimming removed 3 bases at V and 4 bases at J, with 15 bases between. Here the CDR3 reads CAWSAAGERYGYTF. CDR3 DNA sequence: TGTGCCTGGAGCGCCGCGGGAGAACGCTATGGCTACACCTTC.

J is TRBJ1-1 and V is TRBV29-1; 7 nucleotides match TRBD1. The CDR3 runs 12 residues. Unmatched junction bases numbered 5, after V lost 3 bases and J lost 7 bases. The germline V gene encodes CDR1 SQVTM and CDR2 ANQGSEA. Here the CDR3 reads CSVEAGGNEAFF. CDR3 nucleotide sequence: TGCAGCGTTGAGGCAGGGGGAAATGAAGCTTTCTTT. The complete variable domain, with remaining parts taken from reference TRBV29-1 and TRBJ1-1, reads SAVISQKPSRDICQRGTSLTIQCQVDSQVTMMFWYRQQPGQSLTLIATANQGSEATYESGFVIDKFPISRPNLTFSTLTVSNMSPEDSSIYLCSVEAGGNEAFFGQGTRLTVV.

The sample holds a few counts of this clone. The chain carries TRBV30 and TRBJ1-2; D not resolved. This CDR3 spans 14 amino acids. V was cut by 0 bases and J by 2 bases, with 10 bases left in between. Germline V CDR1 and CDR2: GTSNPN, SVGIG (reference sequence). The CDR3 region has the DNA TGTGCCTGGAGTGTCCCGGCGGCAAACTATGGCTACACCTTC. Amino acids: CAWSVPAANYGYTF.

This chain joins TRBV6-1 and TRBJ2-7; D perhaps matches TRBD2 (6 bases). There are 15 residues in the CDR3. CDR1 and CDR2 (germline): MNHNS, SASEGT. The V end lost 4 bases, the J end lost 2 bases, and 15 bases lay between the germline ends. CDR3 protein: CASSGSGTPPYEQYF. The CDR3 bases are TGTGCCAGCAGTGGGAGTGGGACTCCCCCCTACGAGCAGTACTTC.

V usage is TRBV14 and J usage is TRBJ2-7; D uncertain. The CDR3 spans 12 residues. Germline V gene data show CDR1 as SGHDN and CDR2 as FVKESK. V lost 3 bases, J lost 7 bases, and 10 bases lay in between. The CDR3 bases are TGTGCCAGCAGCCACACTCGAGTTGAGCAGTACTTC. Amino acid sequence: CASSHTRVEQYF.

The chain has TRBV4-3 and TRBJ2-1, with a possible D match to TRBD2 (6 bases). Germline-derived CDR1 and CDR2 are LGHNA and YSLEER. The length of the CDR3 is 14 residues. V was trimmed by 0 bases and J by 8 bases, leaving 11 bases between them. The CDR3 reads CASSQDGRSDEQFF. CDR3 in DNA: TGCGCCAGCAGCCAAGACGGGAGATCGGATGAGCAGTTCTTC.

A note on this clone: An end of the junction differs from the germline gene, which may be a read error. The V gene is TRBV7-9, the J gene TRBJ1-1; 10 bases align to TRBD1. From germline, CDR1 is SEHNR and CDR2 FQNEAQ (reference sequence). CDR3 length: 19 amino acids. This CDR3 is CASSSPPGQGSRIDTKAFF. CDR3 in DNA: TGTGCCAGCAGCTCCCCTCCGGGACAGGGGTCTCGGATAGACACTAAAGCTTTCTTT.

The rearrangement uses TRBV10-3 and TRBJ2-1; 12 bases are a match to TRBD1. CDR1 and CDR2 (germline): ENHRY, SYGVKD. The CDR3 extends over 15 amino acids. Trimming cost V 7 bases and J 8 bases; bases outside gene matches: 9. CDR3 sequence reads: CAINLGQGARDEQFF. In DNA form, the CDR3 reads TGTGCCATCAATCTGGGACAGGGGGCTCGGGATGAGCAGTTCTTC.

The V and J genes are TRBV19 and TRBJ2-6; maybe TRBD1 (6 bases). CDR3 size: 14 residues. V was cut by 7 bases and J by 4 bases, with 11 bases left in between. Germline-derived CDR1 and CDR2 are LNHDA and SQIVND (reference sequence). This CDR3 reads CASNQGYGANVLTF. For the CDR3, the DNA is TGTGCCAGTAATCAGGGGTACGGGGCCAACGTCCTGACTTTC.

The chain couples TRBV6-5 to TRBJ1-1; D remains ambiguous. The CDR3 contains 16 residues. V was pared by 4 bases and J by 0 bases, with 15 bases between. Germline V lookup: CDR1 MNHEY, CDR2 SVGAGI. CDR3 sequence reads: CASSSLSPVLNTEAFF. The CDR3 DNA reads TGTGCCAGCAGTTCGCTATCCCCGGTATTGAACACTGAAGCTTTCTTT.

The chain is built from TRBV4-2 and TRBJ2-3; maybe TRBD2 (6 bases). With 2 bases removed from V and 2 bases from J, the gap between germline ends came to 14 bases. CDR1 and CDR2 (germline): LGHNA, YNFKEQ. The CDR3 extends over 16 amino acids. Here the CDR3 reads CASSQSISGDTDTQYF. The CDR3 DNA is TGTGCCAGCAGCCAATCAATTAGCGGCGACACAGATACGCAGTATTTT.

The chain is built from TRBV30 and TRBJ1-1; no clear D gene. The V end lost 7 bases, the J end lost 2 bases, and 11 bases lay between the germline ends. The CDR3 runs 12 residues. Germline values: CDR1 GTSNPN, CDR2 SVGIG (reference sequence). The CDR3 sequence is CAFLGGNTEAFF. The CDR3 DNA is TGTGCCTTCCTAGGCGGTAACACTGAAGCTTTCTTT.

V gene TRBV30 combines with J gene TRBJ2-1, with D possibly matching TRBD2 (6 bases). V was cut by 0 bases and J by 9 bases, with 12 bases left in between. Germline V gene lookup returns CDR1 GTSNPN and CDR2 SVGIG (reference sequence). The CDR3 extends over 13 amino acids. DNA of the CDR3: TGTGCCTGGAGTGTACAACTAGCCAGTGAGCAGTTCTTC. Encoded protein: CAWSVQLASEQFF.